Presented here are 8 T cell receptor beta chains from one specimen sequenced in a study of blood T cells in healthy people across ages. PCR was performed a second time for about 6 to 12 cycles using a sample-barcoded 5' primer and a J-beta primer mix. Via MiXCR, TCRdb re-called the 5' RACE reads, giving one row per CDR3 protein. The data show hundreds of thousands of distinct CDR3 sequences, around three fifths seen once. Sequencing was done on a sample of blood. These receptors came from a man in his forties or fifties in good health.

The chain carries TRBV24-1 and TRBJ2-2; tentatively, D is TRBD1 or TRBD2 (5 bases each). V shed 6 bases and J shed 5 bases, with 18 bases lying between them. CDR1 is KGHDR, CDR2 SFDVKD, per germline. The CDR3 covers 16 residues. CDR3 sequence reads: CATSPSWGIMTGELFF. The DNA for the CDR3 is TGTGCCACCAGTCCTAGCTGGGGCATTATGACCGGGGAGCTGTTTTTT.

The chain recombines TRBV9 with TRBJ2-4; D gene ambiguous. This CDR3 region has 13 residues. The V end was cut by 3 bases, the J end by 1 base, with 5 bases between. Germline CDR1 and CDR2: SGDLS and YYNGEE. The CDR3 bases are TGTGCCAGCAGCGGTGGGGCCAAAAACATTCAGTACTTC. Its protein is CASSGGAKNIQYF.

The genes are TRBV5-1 and TRBJ2-3; D is undetermined. There are 16 residues in the CDR3. Trimming cost V 0 bases and J 1 base, with 12 bases left between them. Germline CDR1 reads SGHRS; CDR2 reads YFSETQ. The CDR3 sequence is CASSLGTDTGTDTQYF. CDR3 bases: TGCGCCAGCAGCTTGGGGACCGACACCGGCACAGATACGCAGTATTTT. The full variable domain, completed using reference TRBV5-1 and TRBJ2-3, is KAGVTQTPRYLIKTRGQQVTLSCSPISGHRSVSWYQQTPGQGLQFLFEYFSETQRNKGNFPGRFSGRQFSNSRSEMNVSTLELGDSALYLCASSLGTDTGTDTQYFGPGTRLTVL.

This clonotype showed up just once. One end of the junction does not line up with germline, which may come from a read error. The chain joins TRBV6-6 to TRBJ2-1; TRBD2 matches at 16 bases. This CDR3 has 17 amino acids. Germline V gives CDR1 MNHNY, CDR2 SVGAGI (reference sequence). The CDR3 DNA is TGTCCCAGCAGCCCAGGGACTAGCGGGGGGGCCTTGAATGAGCAGTTCTTC. This translates into CPSSPGTSGGALNEQFF.

This chain links TRBV11-2 with TRBJ2-2; possibly TRBD1 or TRBD2 for D (5 bases each). The ends were cut back, 2 bases at V and 7 bases at J, with 20 bases in the middle. CDR1 and CDR2 from the germline V gene are SGHAT and FQNNGV. This CDR3 is 17 amino acids long. This CDR3 reads CASSLQAGTLMGGELFF. The DNA for the CDR3 is TGTGCCAGCAGCTTACAGGCAGGGACCTTGATGGGCGGGGAGCTGTTTTTT.

This clonotype was picked up a small number of times. V gene TRBV5-6 combines with J gene TRBJ2-2; TRBD1 matches 9 bases. Germline V gene data show CDR1 as SGHDT and CDR2 as YYEEEE. The CDR3 sequence is 15 residues long. Trimming removed 6 bases from V and 6 bases from J; junction bases left unmatched: 9. CDR3 in amino acids: CASTLGTGHAGELFF. Here the CDR3 DNA reads TGTGCCAGCACCCTGGGGACAGGGCACGCCGGGGAGCTGTTTTTT.

The chain links TRBV20-1 to TRBJ1-2; D is ambiguous. Germline V gives CDR1 DFQATT, CDR2 SNEGSKA (reference sequence). This CDR3 has 15 amino acids. V lost 6 bases, J lost 5 bases, and 22 bases lay in between. CDR3 DNA: TGCAGTGCCGTCGGAGGTCTAATGTTTGGTTATGGCTACACCTTC. It codes for CSAVGGLMFGYGYTF.

The rearrangement joins TRBV7-2 to TRBJ2-3, with 8 bases identical to TRBD2. This CDR3 spans 17 amino acids. V lost 5 bases, J lost 0 bases, and 10 bases stayed unmatched. Germline CDR1 reads SGHTA; CDR2 reads FQGNSA. The CDR3 DNA is TGTGCCAGCAGCCGACGATTTAGCGGGATTAGCACAGATACGCAGTATTTT. It translates to CASSRRFSGISTDTQYF.